Detailed here is one T cell receptor (beta chain). Which antigen it targets is not known. Per-nucleotide qualities are absent, and no much larger clonotype sits a single base away. The record originates from a study of blood T cell repertoires in COVID-19 (TCRdb year 2020). As for the study more broadly: The collaborator samples originated in the United States, Italy and Spain and spanned the acute and convalescent phases of COVID-19. The dataset comprised deeply sampled blood TCRbeta repertoires from subjects exposed to, actively infected with, or recovered from COVID-19. A freely available public database, intended as a resource for researchers studying the immune response to SARS-CoV-2, is where the repertoires were released. Samples were obtained from the ongoing ImmuneRACE study (first 160 participants) and from 1,254 subjects provided by 6 global collaborators. The material from the prospective study consisted of cDNA or gDNA derived from T cells, B-cell-depleted T cells, or PBMCs. Where available, HLA class I and class II types were taken from metadata supplied by the sample provider and were not determined by assay-based typing. A de-identified subject ID, COVID-19 status, age in years and sex were almost always included in the sample metadata.

TCRbeta CDR3 regions were amplified from genomic DNA by means of the immunoSEQ Assay, a bias-controlled multiplex PCR. In the original analysis: The number of nucleated cells in each sample was estimated from the amplification of reference gene primers within the assay. Sequence reads were collapsed and filtered to measure the absolute abundance of every unique TCRbeta CDR3 rearrangement. Productive Simpson clonality was computed per sample as the square root of Simpson's diversity index over productive rearrangements. As stored in TCRdb, this immuneACCESS dataset retains in-frame rearrangements with V and J assigned. A fraction of the clones does not appear; measured against another copy, unresolved V genes explain less than half of the discrepancy, and the remainder lacks a known reason. V, J and clone size reflect that table, while D and trimming were determined from the DNA. The sample table holds about 160,000 clones, of which approximately 90% were seen once. 3% to 4% of the sample comes from the top ten.

General conclusions and limits of the study: The quantity of clinical and demographic metadata differed by source and by participant and was supplied without curation.

Samples from volunteer blood donors who had recovered from COVID-19 were contributed by a second Seattle source. Collaborating institutions collected whole blood in K2EDTA tubes following their own protocols. For TCRbeta analysis, collaborators shipped samples as frozen whole blood, isolated PBMCs, or DNA extracted from either of those sample types. The germline V gene provides CDR1 SGHTA and CDR2 FQGTGA. From its cysteine to its phenylalanine, the CDR3 spans 13 amino acids. Only the CDR3 DNA stays, 39 bases, in frame from base 1. Relative to germline, V is 4 bases shorter and J is 11 bases shorter, with 17 bases between their ends.

This TCR came from a woman between 55 and 75 years old who had recovered from COVID-19. Recombination linked TRBV7-3 to TRBJ1-1; possibly the D gene is TRBD1, per 5 matching bases. Material: peripheral blood. The CDR3 loop reads CASSSDSGGVAFF. The DNA sequence follows: TGTGCCAGCAGCTCCGACAGTGGGGGGGTGGCTTTCTTT.